These T cell receptor beta chains were read from a single sample in a study of cytomegalovirus exposure and HLA in healthy donors. The repertoire was sequenced with immunoSEQ multiplex PCR; TCRdb's copy has only in-frame clones and lacks some. The table records roughly 100,000 clones, roughly 70% of them present only once. Sequences were obtained from PBMCs. These receptors were collected from a man between 50 and 59 years old in good health and CMV-seronegative. Each CDR3 is given with its conserved first and last residue. D genes are given only for firm matches. Some rows mark clone size as missing; the rest say once, few, many or name a class of expanded clone.

>TRBJ2-2|TRBD1|NA|TRBV19
CASSHGQGAINTGELFF
TGTGCCAGTAGCCACGGACAGGGGGCTATTAACACCGGGGAGCTGTTTTTT
>TRBJ1-4|TRBD1|few|TRBV7-9
CASSTQGQGDEKLFF
TGTGCCAGCAGCACCCAGGGACAGGGGGATGAAAAACTGTTTTTT
>TRBJ1-4|NA|NA|TRBV2
CASRKGANEKLFF
TGTGCCAGCAGGAAGGGGGCTAATGAAAAACTGTTTTTT
>TRBJ2-5|NA|NA|TRBV5-6
CASSSSEETQYF
TGTGCCAGCAGCTCGTCTGAGGAGACCCAGTACTTC
>TRBJ1-1|TRBD1|NA|TRBV2
CASRSTGATEAFF
TGTGCCAGCAGGTCGACAGGGGCCACTGAAGCTTTCTTT
>TRBJ1-5|TRBD1|NA|TRBV10-2
CASSELRGRDQPQHF
TGCGCCAGCAGTGAGTTAAGGGGGCGGGATCAGCCCCAGCATTTT
>TRBJ1-1|NA|NA|TRBV6-1
CASSYSGSEAFF
TGTGCCAGCAGTTATTCAGGGTCTGAAGCTTTCTTT
>TRBJ2-3|NA|few|TRBV6-1
CASSENRDTQYF
TGTGCCAGCAGTGAAAACAGGGACACGCAGTATTTT
>TRBJ1-3|TRBD1|NA|TRBV11-2
CASSPLQGGNTIYF
TGTGCCAGCAGCCCGCTACAGGGGGGAAACACCATATATTTT
>TRBJ1-1|TRBD1|NA|TRBV27
CASSFLDRLNTEAFF
TGTGCCAGCAGTTTCCTGGACAGGCTGAACACTGAAGCTTTCTTT
>TRBJ1-2|TRBD1|NA|TRBV29-1
CSVGEGQVGYTF
TGCAGCGTCGGAGAAGGACAGGTTGGCTACACCTTC
>TRBJ1-6|NA|NA|TRBV30
CAWSWTIPNSPLHF
TGTGCCTGGAGCTGGACAATCCCTAATTCACCCCTCCACTTT
>TRBJ1-4|NA|NA|TRBV7-9
CASSLEAGVDEKLFF
TGTGCCAGCAGCTTAGAAGCAGGGGTGGACGAAAAACTGTTTTTT
>TRBJ1-3|NA|NA|TRBV14
CASSRRIGDTIYF
TGTGCCAGCAGCCGACGGATTGGAGACACCATATATTTT